This T cell receptor beta chain was captured by sequencing in a study of cytotoxic CD8 clonotypes in ibrutinib-treated CLL. Sequencing was performed with immunoSEQ multiplex PCR; in TCRdb, only in-frame clones are kept and a portion is missing. The profile shows 200,000 or so clones, roughly 77% of them singletons. Trimming stripped 8 bases from V and 6 bases from J, with 16 bases between. Looked up from germline, CDR1 is LNHDA and CDR2 is SQIVND (reference sequence). The CDR3 has 14 amino acids. Sequenced here: PBMCs, sampled after 12 months of ibrutinib treatment. This TCR came from a human donor with chronic lymphocytic leukemia. The rearrangement links TRBV19 to TRBJ2-2, with a weak D call TRBD2 (5 bases). The CDR3 coding sequence is TGTGCCAGTGCTGCCGGGGTTGGGGCCGGGGAGCTGTTTTTT. This gives the protein CASAAGVGAGELFF.